Shown below are 9 T cell receptor beta chains from a single sample sequenced in a study of blood T cells in healthy people across ages. A second 7 to 11 cycle PCR used barcoded and J-beta primers. MiXCR, run by TCRdb on the 5' RACE reads, gives a single entry per CDR3 protein. The sample lists around 1,500,000 distinct CDR3 sequences; around two fifths were seen once. The sequenced sample was blood. Receptors were obtained from a woman between 18 and 29 years old in good health.

This clonotype was seen only once. V gene TRBV7-9 combines with J gene TRBJ2-1, with D perhaps matching TRBD2 (5 bases). The germline CDR1 and CDR2 sequences are SEHNR and FQNEAQ (reference sequence). V gave up 6 bases and J gave up 13 bases, with 19 bases separating them. This CDR3 comprises 13 residues. CDR3 nucleotides: TGTGCCAGCAGGGCGAGCGGTAGAGAGACCCAGTTCTTC. Amino acids: CASRASGRETQFF. The complete variable domain, with remaining parts taken from reference TRBV7-9 and TRBJ2-1, reads DTGVSQNPRHKITKRGQNVTFRCDPISEHNRLYWYRQTLGQGPEFLTYFQNEAQLEKSRLLSDRFSAERPKGSFSTLEIQRTEQGDSAMYLCASRASGRETQFFGPGTRLTVL.

This sequence joins TRBV7-9 and TRBJ2-7, with D possibly TRBD2 on 5 matching bases. Germline CDR1 SEHNR, CDR2 FQNEAQ (reference sequence). Trimming shortened V by 5 bases and J by 1 base, and 12 bases separated the two germline ends. CDR3 length equals 14 residues. In DNA, the CDR3 is TGTGCCAGCAGCCCCCAAGCGGATTCCTACGAGCAGTACTTC. Translated, it gives CASSPQADSYEQYF.

This clonotype was counted a single time. A junction boundary mismatches the germline segment, possibly from a read error. The chain joins TRBV28 to TRBJ2-1; 15 nucleotides align to TRBD2. Germline CDR1 MDHEN, CDR2 SYDVKM. The CDR3 length is 20 residues. CDR3 residues: CTSSKYTPGGTSGGLWDEFF. As DNA, the CDR3 is TGTACCAGCAGCAAGTACACCCCGGGAGGGACTAGCGGGGGGCTCTGGGATGAGTTCTTC.

The chain is built from TRBV6-5 and TRBJ2-1; possible D gene TRBD1, 7 bases. The V and J ends lost 6 bases and 1 base respectively, with 16 bases between them. CDR3 length: 16 residues. Germline loops: CDR1 MNHEY, CDR2 SVGAGI. CDR3 DNA sequence: TGTGCCAGCAGCACCGGGGGCAGGGGGTCCTACAATGAGCAGTTCTTC. This encodes CASSTGGRGSYNEQFF.

The sample holds a few counts of this clonotype. The CDR3 reads CASSLFGGIEFF. In DNA form, the CDR3 reads TGTGCCAGCAGTTTATTCGGGGGGATAGAGTTCTTC. The chain links TRBV12-3 or TRBV12-4 to TRBJ2-1; 7 bases agree with TRBD2. The V and J ends lost 2 bases and 14 bases, in that order; junction bases with no gene match: 6. This CDR3 has 12 amino acids.

For the CDR3, the DNA is TGTGCCAGCAGCTTAAGCAGGGGGGGGGCCCGTGAGCAGTACTTC. It is translated as CASSLSRGGAREQYF. This chain connects TRBV11-2 to TRBJ2-4, with D possibly being TRBD1 or TRBD2 (7 bases each). V lost 2 bases to trimming and J lost 13 bases, with 21 bases between them. From germline, CDR1 is SGHAT and CDR2 FQNNGV. The CDR3 runs to 15 residues.

This chain joins TRBV11-1 and TRBJ1-6; D perhaps matches TRBD1 (5 bases). Trimming cost V 4 bases and J 16 bases, with 17 bases left between them. CDR1 SGHAT and CDR2 FQDESV come from the germline V gene (reference sequence). The CDR3 consists of 13 residues. The CDR3 nucleotides are TGTGCCAGCAGCTCGGACGGTTGGAGGGGTCTCCACTTT. It is translated as CASSSDGWRGLHF.

This clonotype turned up a few times. The CDR3 sequence: CASSLEAPSYNEQYF. CDR3 coding DNA: TGTGCCAGCAGCTTAGAAGCGCCCAGCTACAATGAGCAGTACTTC. The rearrangement joins TRBV7-9 to TRBJ2-5, with D uncertain. In germline, CDR1 is SEHNR, CDR2 FQNEAQ (reference sequence). Trimming cost V 1 base and J 11 bases, with 20 bases left between them. This CDR3 region has 15 residues.

V and J are TRBV28 and TRBJ2-7; 11 bases map to TRBD2. In germline, CDR1 is MDHEN, CDR2 SYDVKM. V shed 6 bases and J 4 bases; nucleotides not matched to a gene: 17. The CDR3 covers 18 residues. The CDR3 protein is CASRNTRALAGGQYEQYF. In nucleotides, the CDR3 is TGTGCCAGCAGAAACACCCGTGCTCTAGCGGGGGGACAATACGAGCAGTACTTC.